This T cell receptor (beta chain) was obtained from a study of blood T cell repertoires in COVID-19. Turning to the study itself: COVID-19 samples, acute and convalescent, were from the United States, Italy and Spain. Nucleic acid was either cDNA or gDNA, and it came from T cells, B-cell-depleted T cells, or PBMCs.

Participant age was about 18 to 89 years, and participants resided in about 25 US areas. Allocation to cohorts depended on clinical history reported by the participants. Germline loops: CDR1 SGHVS, CDR2 FNYEAQ. The CDR3 covers 14 residues. Deletions cut 1 base from V and 7 bases from J, with 13 bases between. Sequenced by immunoSEQ multiplex PCR; TCRdb stores in-frame clones only, minus some. The table includes 200,000 to 250,000 clones, roughly 85% detected once. The specimen sequenced was PBMCs or T cells enriched from blood (not recorded which). This chain connects TRBV7-6 to TRBJ1-2; D is ambiguous. The sequence was collected from a woman in her forties or fifties with acute COVID-19. The CDR3: CASSLERGEGGYTF. CDR3 bases: TGTGCCAGCAGCTTAGAGCGTGGGGAGGGTGGCTACACCTTC.